The next 6 T cell receptor beta chains were all read from a single sample in a study of T cells after posttransplantation cyclophosphamide. Produced via immunoSEQ multiplex PCR; TCRdb's table is partial and in-frame only. The record shows some 40,000 clones for this sample, with no singletons present. Sequences were obtained from PBMCs. These receptor sequences come from a middle-aged man in good health, CMV-negative, and a related stem cell transplant donor.

This clone is labeled as medium-sized. The chain links TRBV5-4 to TRBJ1-6, with a possible D match to TRBD1 (6 bases). This CDR3 comprises 14 residues. Germline CDR1 reads SGHNT; CDR2 reads YYREEE (reference sequence). Trimming took off 4 bases at V and 6 bases at J, with 11 bases between the two ends. The CDR3 DNA is TGTGCCAGCAGCCTACAGGGACGTAATTCACCCCTCCACTTT. It yields the protein CASSLQGRNSPLHF.

This clone was seen many times. The chain recombines TRBV11-3 with TRBJ2-1, with D uncertain. Trimming shortened V by 1 base and J by 8 bases, and 12 bases separated the two germline ends. The CDR3 sequence is 14 residues long. Germline assignment: CDR1 SGHNT and CDR2 YENEEA. The CDR3, as DNA: TGTGCCAGCAGCTTAGCGGGTCTACAAGATGAGCAGTTCTTC. Translating gives CASSLAGLQDEQFF.

The chain joins TRBV7-3 to TRBJ2-5; 13 nucleotides line up with TRBD2. Unmatched junction bases numbered 4, after V lost 5 bases and J lost 4 bases. The CDR3 spans 15 residues. Per germline, CDR1 SGHTA and CDR2 FQGTGA. In DNA form, the CDR3 reads TGTGCCAGCAGCCAACTAGCGGGGGGGCCAGAGACCCAGTACTTC. Protein sequence: CASSQLAGGPETQYF.

Only a few counts were recorded for this clone. V gene TRBV11-3 combines with J gene TRBJ2-3, with D perhaps matching TRBD2 (7 bases). Per germline, CDR1 SGHNT and CDR2 YENEEA. The V gene lost 5 bases and the J gene lost 4 bases, with 19 bases spanning the gap. This CDR3 region has 16 residues. The CDR3 is CASSQTGGRGADTQYF. The CDR3, as DNA: TGTGCCAGCAGCCAAACCGGAGGGAGGGGGGCAGATACGCAGTATTTT.

In this sample, this clone turned up many times. CDR3 sequence: CASSPDSYPNQPQHF. CDR3 nucleotide sequence: TGTGCCAGCAGCCCCGACAGTTATCCCAATCAGCCCCAGCATTTT. This chain connects TRBV6-5 to TRBJ1-5, with a possible D match to TRBD1 (5 bases). Germline values: CDR1 MNHEY, CDR2 SVGAGI. V was pared by 6 bases and J by 3 bases, with 15 bases between. The CDR3 sequence is 15 residues long.

This clone appeared many times. The chain joins TRBV2 to TRBJ2-6; D uncertain. Trimming left V 6 bases short and J 0 bases short, with 9 bases between. This CDR3 is 15 amino acids long. Germline CDR1 and CDR2: SNHLY and FYNNEI. CDR3 sequence (DNA): TGTGCCAGCAGCGAGCAGGCCTCTGGGGCCAACGTCCTGACTTTC. Encoded protein: CASSEQASGANVLTF.